Below, 8 T cell receptor beta chains from the same sample are listed, as sequenced in a study of response to subunit inactivated influenza vaccine. TCRdb reprocessed the RT-PCR reads with MiXCR, giving one entry per CDR3 protein. The data contain more than 400,000 distinct CDR3 sequences, roughly 9.8% of them seen just once; the ten biggest clones take up roughly 12%. Sequenced here: PBMCs from blood, sampled 40 to 50 days after vaccination. The receptors were gathered from a man in his forties or fifties who received an inactivated influenza vaccine.

This clonotype was observed a handful of times. This chain links TRBV5-1 with TRBJ2-5; the match to TRBD2 covers 8 bases. Losses at the gene ends were 2 bases for V and 1 base for J; bases not matched to a gene: 7. Germline values: CDR1 SGHRS, CDR2 YFSETQ. The length of the CDR3 is 16 residues. The chain's CDR3 is CASSLLAGLTQETQYF. The CDR3 DNA reads as TGCGCCAGCAGCTTATTAGCGGGGCTGACCCAAGAGACCCAGTACTTC.

This clonotype has at least ten counts. V usage is TRBV7-2 and J usage is TRBJ2-3, with D possibly matching TRBD2 (6 bases). This CDR3 is 15 amino acids long. Germline CDR1 reads SGHTA; CDR2 reads FQGNSA. Deletions cut 1 base from V and 4 bases from J, with 12 bases between. CDR3 amino acids: CASSLVSRGADTQYF. The CDR3 region has the DNA TGTGCCAGCAGCTTAGTCTCGCGCGGGGCAGATACGCAGTATTTT. The full variable domain, its missing parts supplied by reference TRBV7-2 and TRBJ2-3, is GAGVSQSPSNKVTEKGKDVELRCDPISGHTALYWYRQSLGQGLEFLIYFQGNSAPDKSGLPSDRFSAERTGGSVSTLTIQRTQQEDSAVYLCASSLVSRGADTQYFGPGTRLTVL.

This clonotype was seen a handful of times. The chain joins TRBV7-2 to TRBJ2-1, with D unclear. The CDR3 spans 12 residues. The germline CDR1 and CDR2 sequences are SGHTA and FQGNSA. V lost 1 base and J 9 bases, leaving 7 bases between the germline ends. The CDR3 DNA sequence: TGTGCCAGCAGCTTAGACATTGGTGAGCAGTTCTTC. This gives the protein CASSLDIGEQFF.

This clonotype has ten or more counts. This chain connects TRBV9 to TRBJ2-7, with D perhaps matching TRBD2 (5 bases). The CDR3 spans 15 residues. Germline V gene lookup returns CDR1 SGDLS and CDR2 YYNGEE. V lost 0 bases and J lost 4, with 14 bases in between. CDR3 DNA: TGTGCCAGCAGCGTAGAAAGCGGAGGACCTTACGAGCAGTACTTC. It translates to CASSVESGGPYEQYF.

This clonotype was seen a handful of times. The chain links TRBV20-1 to TRBJ2-5, with D possibly matching TRBD2 (6 bases). Trimming removed 5 bases from V and 2 bases from J, with 15 bases in between. The CDR3 covers 14 residues. Looked up from germline, CDR1 is DFQATT and CDR2 is SNEGSKA (reference sequence). The CDR3 DNA is TGCAGTGCTTCTGGGGACGGGAGACAAGAGACCCAGTACTTC. Translating gives CSASGDGRQETQYF.

This clonotype was counted at least ten times. This chain connects TRBV9 to TRBJ2-3, with D possibly matching TRBD2 (6 bases). The CDR3 is 19 residues long. CDR1 SGDLS and CDR2 YYNGEE come from the germline V gene. The V end lost 0 bases, the J end lost 0 bases, and 20 bases lay between the germline ends. The DNA of the CDR3 is TGTGCCAGCAGCGTAGACCCCACTCCTGGGGGGACTAGCACAGATACGCAGTATTTT. It yields the protein CASSVDPTPGGTSTDTQYF.

In this sample, this clonotype turned up many times. One end of the junction varies from germline; a read error may be responsible. The J gene is TRBJ2-1, the V gene TRBV5-1; 9 positions agree with TRBD1. Germline V gene lookup returns CDR1 SGHRS and CDR2 YFSETQ. The CDR3 runs to 15 residues. The CDR3 DNA reads as TGTGCCAGCAGCCCAGCGGGACAGGGCTACAATGAGCAGTTCTTC. Its translation is CASSPAGQGYNEQFF. Complete variable domain (other parts from reference TRBV5-1 and TRBJ2-1): KAGVTQTPRYLIKTRGQQVTLSCSPISGHRSVSWYQQTPGQGLQFLFEYFSETQRNKGNFPGRFSGRQFSNSRSEMNVSTLELGDSALYLCASSPAGQGYNEQFFGPGTRLTVL.

This clonotype has just a few counts. This chain joins TRBV28 and TRBJ2-6; D may be TRBD1 or TRBD2 (5 bases each). The V gene lost 6 bases and the J gene lost 3 bases, with 18 bases spanning the gap. The V gene's germline CDR1 is MDHEN and CDR2 SYDVKM. CDR3 length: 17 amino acids. In nucleotides, the CDR3 is TGTGCCAGCAGCCCCGGTGGGGGTAGCTTTGGGGCCAACGTCCTGACTTTC. It translates to CASSPGGGSFGANVLTF.